The entry below gives a single TCR beta chain sequence along with its context. These data belong to a study of shared clonotypes between healthy human individuals. Study-wide context: Three plates each covered CD4 naive and memory; CD8 naive two, CD8 memory one.

DNA at 200 ng, about 30,000 T cell genomes, went into sorted-subset replicate PCRs. The method was immunoSEQ multiplex PCR; TCRdb's version includes in-frame clones alone and lacks a portion of them. The repertoire holds over a million clones, with more than 65% as singletons. V lost 5 bases and J lost 2, with 34 bases in between. CDR3 length equals 21 residues. CDR1 is MDHEN and CDR2 is SYDVKM in the germline V gene. Naive CD4+ cells were CD45RA-selected; the remaining cells were memory. The V and J genes are TRBV28 and TRBJ2-7; perhaps TRBD2 as D (7 bases). Sequencing was done on a sample of memory CD4+ T cells sorted from blood. Subset meaning: CD45RA-negative fraction. The clonotype was recovered from a young man in good health. The CDR3 protein is CASSLVWEGVTGKGRAYEQYF. The CDR3 nucleotides are TGTGCCAGCAGTCTGGTTTGGGAGGGGGTAACAGGTAAAGGGCGGGCCTACGAGCAGTACTTC.